This is a list of T cell receptor beta chains from one sample in a study of cytomegalovirus exposure and HLA in healthy donors. The method was immunoSEQ multiplex PCR; TCRdb's version includes in-frame clones alone and lacks a portion of them. The sample holds roughly 200,000 clones, around 78% seen once. The sequenced material came from PBMCs. The receptors were sampled from a man aged 25-45 years in good health and CMV-seronegative. CDR3s include the opening cysteine and the closing phenylalanine or tryptophan. Fields, in order: CDR3 protein, CDR3 DNA, clone size, D gene, V gene, J gene. D genes are given only for firm matches. Where a row states a size, it is once, few, many or the class of an expanded clone; other rows omit it.

cdr3_aa: CASSPNNYEQYF; cdr3_nt: TGTGCCAGCAGCCCTAATAACTACGAGCAGTACTTC; clone_size: -; d_call: -; v_call: TRBV9; j_call: TRBJ2-7
cdr3_aa: CASSEILDGGLIGGQPQHF; cdr3_nt: TGTGCCAGCAGTGAAATCCTGGATGGAGGTTTGATCGGTGGTCAGCCCCAGCATTTT; clone_size: -; d_call: -; v_call: TRBV6-1; j_call: TRBJ1-5
cdr3_aa: CASSFTGGNEQYF; cdr3_nt: TGTGCCAGCAGTTTTACAGGTGGCAACGAGCAGTACTTC; clone_size: -; d_call: -; v_call: TRBV27; j_call: TRBJ2-7
cdr3_aa: CASSSTEGGGNGNEQFF; cdr3_nt: TGTGCCAGCAGCTCAACCGAGGGTGGCGGGAATGGAAATGAGCAGTTCTTC; clone_size: -; d_call: -; v_call: TRBV11-3; j_call: TRBJ2-1
cdr3_aa: CASSLSRDNEQFF; cdr3_nt: TGTGCCAGCAGCTTATCGCGAGACAATGAGCAGTTCTTC; clone_size: -; d_call: -; v_call: TRBV11-3; j_call: TRBJ2-1
cdr3_aa: CASSLDLRDSYNEQFF; cdr3_nt: TGTGCCAGCAGCTTAGATCTTCGGGACAGTTACAATGAGCAGTTCTTC; clone_size: -; d_call: TRBD1; v_call: TRBV11-3; j_call: TRBJ2-1
cdr3_aa: CASSGGLAGLHEQYF; cdr3_nt: TGTGCCAGCAGCGGCGGACTAGCGGGATTGCACGAGCAGTACTTC; clone_size: -; d_call: TRBD2; v_call: TRBV9; j_call: TRBJ2-7
cdr3_aa: CASSDYSGSYEQYF; cdr3_nt: TGCGCCAGCAGCGATTACAGTGGCTCCTACGAGCAGTACTTC; clone_size: few; d_call: -; v_call: TRBV10-1; j_call: TRBJ2-7
cdr3_aa: CASRVRTEAFF; cdr3_nt: TGTGCCAGCAGGGTGAGGACTGAAGCTTTCTTT; clone_size: -; d_call: -; v_call: TRBV25-1; j_call: TRBJ1-1
cdr3_aa: CASSLEFRNYGYTF; cdr3_nt: TGTGCCAGCAGCTTAGAATTCAGAAACTATGGCTACACCTTC; clone_size: -; d_call: -; v_call: TRBV7-9; j_call: TRBJ1-2
cdr3_aa: CASSGQDNSPLHF; cdr3_nt: TGTGCCAGCAGTGGACAGGATAATTCACCCCTCCACTTT; clone_size: -; d_call: TRBD1; v_call: TRBV6-5; j_call: TRBJ1-6
cdr3_aa: CASSQLSGNTIYF; cdr3_nt: TGTGCCAGCAGCCAACTCTCGGGAAACACCATATATTTT; clone_size: -; d_call: -; v_call: TRBV7-9; j_call: TRBJ1-3
cdr3_aa: CASSQDDRVGGASIYEQYF; cdr3_nt: TGCGCCAGCAGCCAAGATGATAGAGTAGGGGGCGCGTCGATCTACGAGCAGTACTTC; clone_size: -; d_call: TRBD1; v_call: TRBV4-1; j_call: TRBJ2-7
cdr3_aa: CASSQDGSSGNTIYF; cdr3_nt: TGCGCCAGCAGCCAAGATGGTAGCTCTGGAAACACCATATATTTT; clone_size: -; d_call: -; v_call: TRBV4-1; j_call: TRBJ1-3
cdr3_aa: CASSESVPRTGGNTEAFF; cdr3_nt: TGTGCCAGCAGTGAATCGGTCCCCCGGACAGGGGGGAACACTGAAGCTTTCTTT; clone_size: -; d_call: TRBD1; v_call: TRBV25-1; j_call: TRBJ1-1
cdr3_aa: CAIARDSHGNEQFF; cdr3_nt: TGTGCCATCGCCCGGGACTCCCACGGCAATGAGCAGTTCTTC; clone_size: -; d_call: -; v_call: TRBV19; j_call: TRBJ2-1
cdr3_aa: CASSQDRRTEGEKLFF; cdr3_nt: TGTGCCAGCAGCCAAGATAGGCGCACGGAGGGAGAAAAACTGTTTTTT; clone_size: -; d_call: -; v_call: TRBV14; j_call: TRBJ1-4
cdr3_aa: CASSLSGVRQFF; cdr3_nt: TGTGCCAGCAGCTTGAGCGGGGTGAGGCAGTTCTTC; clone_size: few; d_call: TRBD2; v_call: TRBV6-5; j_call: TRBJ2-1
cdr3_aa: CASSPLQGGNGYTF; cdr3_nt: TGCGCCAGCAGCCCCCTACAAGGAGGTAATGGCTACACCTTC; clone_size: -; d_call: -; v_call: TRBV5-1; j_call: TRBJ1-2
cdr3_aa: CASSQTSGAYNEQFF; cdr3_nt: TGTGCCAGCAGTCAGACTAGCGGGGCCTACAATGAGCAGTTCTTC; clone_size: -; d_call: TRBD2; v_call: TRBV27; j_call: TRBJ2-1